These 17 T cell receptor beta chains originate from one sample sequenced in a study of cytomegalovirus exposure and HLA in healthy donors (dated by TCRdb to about 2017). Library generation was performed with the immunoSEQ multiplex PCR assay. A mixture of 60 forward primers for TCR Vbeta segments and 13 reverse primers for TCR Jbeta segments was used in the multiplex PCR. Sourced from immuneACCESS, this table was stored by TCRdb with only in-frame sequences that have V and J called. A share of the clones is absent; for the studies checked, an unresolved V gene accounts for under half, and the remainder has no known explanation. Recorded for this sample are some 150,000 clones; about four fifths of them occurred a single time. Over 2% of the sample lies in the top ten. The sequenced sample was PBMCs. The receptor source for this set is a man aged 30 to 39 in good health and CMV-seronegative.

CDR3 nucleotide sequence: TGCGCCAGCAGCCAAGTATACTCACCTAGCACAGATACGCAGTATTTT. As protein: CASSQVYSPSTDTQYF. The rearrangement joins TRBV4-1 to TRBJ2-3; no reliable D call. The germline V gene has CDR1 MGHRA and CDR2 YSYEKL. Trimming stripped 1 base from V and 0 bases from J, with 11 bases between. The CDR3 consists of 16 residues.

About this clone: Germline is not matched at one junction end, which may reflect a read error. This sequence joins TRBV5-4 and TRBJ2-7, with a possible D match to TRBD1 (6 bases). CDR1 and CDR2 (germline): SGHNT, YYREEE (reference sequence). The length of the CDR3 is 14 residues. CDR3 amino acids: CASSFGWAGDEQHF. The DNA of the CDR3 is TGTGCCAGCAGCTTCGGCTGGGCAGGGGACGAGCAGCACTTC.

V usage is TRBV5-1 and J usage is TRBJ2-2; no firm D call. V lost 0 bases, J lost 1 base, and 7 bases lay in between. This CDR3 has 15 residues. Germline CDR1 reads SGHRS; CDR2 reads YFSETQ. The CDR3 reads CASSLANLNTGELFF. The CDR3 nucleotides are TGCGCCAGCAGCTTGGCTAACTTGAACACCGGGGAGCTGTTTTTT. Full variable domain (outside the CDR3, taken from reference TRBV5-1 and TRBJ2-2): KAGVTQTPRYLIKTRGQQVTLSCSPISGHRSVSWYQQTPGQGLQFLFEYFSETQRNKGNFPGRFSGRQFSNSRSEMNVSTLELGDSALYLCASSLANLNTGELFFGEGSRLTVL.

The chain combines TRBV20-1 with TRBJ1-1; D unclear. With 1 base removed from V and 6 bases from J, the gap between germline ends came to 6 bases. The CDR3 spans 11 residues. Germline CDR1 reads DFQATT; CDR2 reads SNEGSKA (reference sequence). The CDR3 region has the DNA TGCAGTGCTAGAGGGCTGGCTGAAGCTTTCTTT. Residues: CSARGLAEAFF.

This chain joins TRBV11-3 and TRBJ2-1; 7 bases line up with TRBD1. CDR3 size: 12 residues. Germline-derived CDR1 and CDR2 are SGHNT and YENEEA. Germline trimming cut 1 base from V and 11 bases from J; bases unmatched to any gene: 2. CDR3 DNA sequence: TGTGCCAGCAGCTTAGGGGGACAGAAGCAGTTCTTC. This encodes CASSLGGQKQFF.

This chain connects TRBV9 to TRBJ2-7, with D maybe TRBD1 (5 bases). Trimming took off 3 bases at V and 1 base at J, with 8 bases between the two ends. Germline V lookup: CDR1 SGDLS, CDR2 YYNGEE. The CDR3 totals 13 residues. This CDR3 is CASSGTGSYEQYF. The CDR3 DNA follows: TGTGCCAGCAGCGGTACAGGATCCTACGAGCAGTACTTC.

V and J are TRBV10-3 and TRBJ1-5, with 8 bases aligning to TRBD1. The J segment lost 5 bases and the V segment lost 4 bases, leaving 4 bases of the junction unmatched. Germline V CDR1 and CDR2: ENHRY, SYGVKD. This CDR3 region has 14 residues. The CDR3 reads CAISVTGGDQPQHF. CDR3 coding DNA: TGTGCCATCAGTGTAACAGGGGGAGATCAGCCCCAGCATTTT.

The chain has TRBV2 and TRBJ2-7; D may be TRBD1 (7 bases). The CDR3 covers 16 residues. Germline lookup yields CDR1 SNHLY and CDR2 FYNNEI. Trimming stripped 3 bases from V and 2 bases from J, with 17 bases between. CDR3 region: CASSDGGGLSPYEQYF. The CDR3 DNA follows: TGTGCCAGCAGTGACGGAGGGGGCCTTTCCCCCTACGAGCAGTACTTC. The full variable domain, with the rest looked up from reference TRBV2 and TRBJ2-7, is EPEVTQTPSHQVTQMGQEVILRCVPISNHLYFYWYRQILGQKVEFLVSFYNNEISEKSEIFDDQFSVERPDGSNFTLKIRSTKLEDSAMYFCASSDGGGLSPYEQYFGPGTRLTVT.

This clone was counted a single time. The chain employs TRBV29-1 and TRBJ2-3, with D possibly being TRBD1 (6 bases). The CDR3 has 14 residues. Per the germline V gene, CDR1 is SQVTM and CDR2 is ANQGSEA. V was shortened by 4 bases and J by 2 bases, with 13 bases between the two germline ends. This chain's CDR3 is CSVGSGDNTDTQYF. CDR3 bases: TGCAGCGTTGGATCAGGGGATAACACAGATACGCAGTATTTT.

This chain links TRBV6-5 with TRBJ1-2; D gene uncertain. V was cut by 0 bases and J by 8 bases, with 10 bases left in between. The CDR3 length is 13 residues. The germline CDR1 and CDR2 sequences are MNHEY and SVGAGI. The CDR3 DNA follows: TGTGCCAGCAGTTACTCGCTGGCGGGAGGCTACACCTTC. Protein sequence: CASSYSLAGGYTF.

The chain joins TRBV9 to TRBJ2-7; D possibly corresponds to TRBD2 (5 bases). Between the trimmed V and J ends, which lost 4 bases and 3 bases, there was a span of 14 bases. Germline lookup yields CDR1 SGDLS and CDR2 YYNGEE. The CDR3 loop spans 14 amino acids. In nucleotides, the CDR3 is TGTGCCAGCAGCTCAAAGGGAGAGATCTACGAGCAGTACTTC. Translation gives CASSSKGEIYEQYF.

V usage is TRBV4-2 and J usage is TRBJ2-7, with D maybe TRBD2 (5 bases). The CDR3 covers 14 residues. Germline assignment: CDR1 LGHNA and CDR2 YNFKEQ. Trimming took off 4 bases at V and 0 bases at J, with 10 bases between the two ends. CDR3 protein: CASSPSGISYEQYF. The DNA for the CDR3 is TGTGCCAGCAGCCCAAGCGGCATCTCCTACGAGCAGTACTTC.

A remark on this clone: Germline and junction disagree at one end, which may indicate a read error. The chain joins TRBV7-7 to TRBJ2-1; possibly TRBD1 for D (7 bases). Germline V gene data show CDR1 as SSHAT and CDR2 as FNYEAQ (reference sequence). The CDR3 loop spans 13 amino acids. The CDR3 DNA is TGTGCTAGCAGCTTAGCCAGGGGGGCTGAGCAGTTCTTC. Its translation is CASSLARGAEQFF.

This clone was counted once. The V call is TRBV27, the J call TRBJ2-3, with TRBD1 matching 8 bases. Germline CDR1 MNHEY, CDR2 SMNVEV (reference sequence). V lost 3 bases to trimming and J lost 0 bases; unmatched junction nucleotides: 2. The CDR3 runs 15 residues. The chain's CDR3 is CASSFQGASTDTQYF. CDR3 nucleotides: TGTGCCAGCAGTTTTCAGGGGGCGAGCACAGATACGCAGTATTTT.

The CDR3 bases are TGCGCCAGCAGCTTGGATTCCCAGGGGCACTATGGCTACACCTTC. Translating gives CASSLDSQGHYGYTF. V usage is TRBV5-1 and J usage is TRBJ1-2; TRBD1 might be the D (6 bases). Germline CDR1 SGHRS, CDR2 YFSETQ. CDR3 length: 15 residues. V lost 0 bases and J 3 bases, leaving 12 bases between the germline ends.

The chain couples TRBV4-1 to TRBJ2-5, with D perhaps matching TRBD1 (6 bases). Per the germline V gene, CDR1 is MGHRA and CDR2 is YSYEKL. V was cut by 3 bases and J by 2 bases, with 13 bases left in between. The CDR3 sequence is 15 residues long. In DNA form, the CDR3 reads TGCGCCAGCAGCCACCCAGGGGTGGGACAAGAGACCCAGTACTTC. Translated: CASSHPGVGQETQYF.

The chain uses TRBV7-9 and TRBJ1-2, with 8 bases lining up with TRBD1. The CDR3 has 15 amino acids. Germline V gene lookup returns CDR1 SEHNR and CDR2 FQNEAQ (reference sequence). Trimming removed 4 bases from V and 8 bases from J; junction bases left unmatched: 12. The CDR3 region has the DNA TGTGCCAGCAGCTCAGAGACAGGGGCGCGAGTCGGCTACACCTTC. Encoded protein: CASSSETGARVGYTF. Using reference TRBV7-9 and TRBJ1-2 for the parts outside the CDR3, the full variable domain is DTGVSQNPRHKITKRGQNVTFRCDPISEHNRLYWYRQTLGQGPEFLTYFQNEAQLEKSRLLSDRFSAERPKGSFSTLEIQRTEQGDSAMYLCASSSETGARVGYTFGSGTRLTVV.